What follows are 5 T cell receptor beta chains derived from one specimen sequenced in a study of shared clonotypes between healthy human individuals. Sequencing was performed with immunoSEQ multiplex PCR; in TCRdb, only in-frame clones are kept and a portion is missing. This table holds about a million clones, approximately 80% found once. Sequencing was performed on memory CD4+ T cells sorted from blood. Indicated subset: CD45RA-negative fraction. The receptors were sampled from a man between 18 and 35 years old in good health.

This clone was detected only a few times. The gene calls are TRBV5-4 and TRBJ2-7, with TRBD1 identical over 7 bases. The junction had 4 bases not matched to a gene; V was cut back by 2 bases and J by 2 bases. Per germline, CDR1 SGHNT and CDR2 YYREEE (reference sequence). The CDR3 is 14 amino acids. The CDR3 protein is CASSLRQGPYEQYF. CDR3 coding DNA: TGTGCCAGCAGCTTAAGACAGGGACCCTACGAGCAGTACTTC.

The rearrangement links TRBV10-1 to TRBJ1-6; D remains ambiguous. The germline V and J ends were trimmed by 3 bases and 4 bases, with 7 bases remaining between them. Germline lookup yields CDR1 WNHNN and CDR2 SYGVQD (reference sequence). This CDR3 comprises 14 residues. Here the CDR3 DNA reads TGCGCCAGCAGTGACGGGAGTTATAATTCACCCCTCCACTTT. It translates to CASSDGSYNSPLHF.

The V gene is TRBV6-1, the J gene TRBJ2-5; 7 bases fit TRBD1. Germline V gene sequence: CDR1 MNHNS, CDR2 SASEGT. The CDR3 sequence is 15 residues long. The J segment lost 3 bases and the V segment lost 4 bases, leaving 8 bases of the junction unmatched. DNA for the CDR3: TGTGCCAGCAGTGCATTGTATACAGGGGAAGAGACCCAGTACTTC. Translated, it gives CASSALYTGEETQYF.

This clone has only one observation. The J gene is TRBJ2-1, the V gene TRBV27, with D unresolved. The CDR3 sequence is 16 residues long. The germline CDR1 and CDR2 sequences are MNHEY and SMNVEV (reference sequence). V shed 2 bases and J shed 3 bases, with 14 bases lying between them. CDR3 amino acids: CASSLGTGSHYNEQFF. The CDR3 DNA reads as TGTGCCAGCAGTTTAGGAACGGGCAGTCACTACAATGAGCAGTTCTTC.

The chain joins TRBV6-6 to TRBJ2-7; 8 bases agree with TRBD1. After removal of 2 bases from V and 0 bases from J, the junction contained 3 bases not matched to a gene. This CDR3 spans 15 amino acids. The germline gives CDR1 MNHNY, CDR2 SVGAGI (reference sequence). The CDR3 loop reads CASSYPGGSSYEQYF. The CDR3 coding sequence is TGTGCCAGCAGTTACCCAGGGGGCAGCTCCTACGAGCAGTACTTC.